Below, 18 T cell receptor beta chains from the same sample are listed, as sequenced in a study of T-cell reconstitution after alpha-beta-depleted transplantation in children. Preparing the TCRbeta library involved the use of unique molecular identifiers. TCRdb re-called the PCR reads through MiXCR, storing one row per CDR3 protein. The data hold about 150,000 distinct CDR3 sequences, with around 10% observed a single time. The starting material was PBMCs, obtained before TCRalphabeta/CD19-depleted stem cell transplant. The receptors were sampled from a boy aged 2-9 years with acute myeloid leukemia, due to receive a stem cell transplant.

This clonotype occurred many times. The chain has TRBV7-3 and TRBJ2-3; TRBD2 matches 10 bases. After removal of 2 bases from V and 1 base from J, the junction contained 0 bases not matched to a gene. The germline CDR1 and CDR2 sequences are SGHTA and FQGTGA. The CDR3 extends over 15 amino acids. CDR3 region: CASSLLAGGTDTQYF. CDR3 coding DNA: TGTGCCAGCAGCTTACTAGCGGGAGGCACAGATACGCAGTATTTT.

This clonotype was picked up many times. The chain uses TRBV3-1 and TRBJ2-7; 10 nucleotides agree with TRBD1. Germline CDR1 and CDR2: LGHDT and YNNKEL (reference sequence). J gave up 5 bases and V 3 bases, and 7 bases lay outside the gene matches. The CDR3 spans 15 residues. CDR3 bases: TGTGCCAGCAGCCAGGAGGACAGGGGGGTCAACGAGCAGTACTTC. It yields the protein CASSQEDRGVNEQYF.

Ten or more counts support this clonotype. This chain uses TRBV12-3 or TRBV12-4 with TRBJ1-5; D ambiguous. Trimming removed 3 bases at V and 0 bases at J, with 9 bases between. This CDR3 contains 15 residues. The CDR3 loop reads CASSFYQNSNQPQHF. CDR3 DNA sequence: TGTGCCAGCAGTTTTTATCAAAATAGCAATCAGCCCCAGCATTTT.

In its sample, this clonotype was seen many times. V and J are TRBV19 and TRBJ1-1; a weak D match, TRBD1 (5 bases). V lost 4 bases to trimming and J lost 1 base, with 13 bases between them. The germline V gene encodes CDR1 LNHDA and CDR2 SQIVND (reference sequence). The CDR3 totals 15 residues. CDR3: CASSTRQGENTEAFF. For the CDR3, the DNA is TGTGCCAGTAGTACTCGTCAAGGGGAGAACACTGAAGCTTTCTTT.

This clonotype has ten or more counts. CDR3 amino acids: CASSLLSIYGYTF. CDR3 DNA: TGTGCCAGCAGTTTATTGAGTATCTATGGCTACACCTTC. The chain employs TRBV12-3 or TRBV12-4 and TRBJ1-2, with D unresolved. This CDR3 has 13 residues. V dropped 2 bases and J dropped 4 bases, with 8 bases sitting between them.

This clonotype was recorded at least ten times. The chain uses TRBV14 and TRBJ2-2; the D is unclear. Germline V lookup: CDR1 SGHDN, CDR2 FVKESK. V shed 0 bases and J shed 8 bases, with 22 bases lying between them. CDR3 length: 18 residues. CDR3 sequence reads: CASSQEGWWVDSSGELFF. The CDR3 region has the DNA TGTGCCAGCAGCCAAGAGGGGTGGTGGGTTGACTCCTCGGGGGAGCTGTTTTTT.

This clonotype has ten or more counts. The J gene is TRBJ1-2, the V gene TRBV4-1; 8 nucleotides align to TRBD1. Germline values: CDR1 MGHRA, CDR2 YSYEKL. The ends lost 0 bases at V and 2 bases at J; junction bases unmatched: 5. This CDR3 is 16 amino acids long. The CDR3 coding sequence is TGCGCCAGCAGCCAAGAAGCCCGGACAGGGAACTATGGCTACACCTTC. The encoded protein is CASSQEARTGNYGYTF.

This clonotype was recorded many times. The chain recombines TRBV14 with TRBJ2-5; unclear D gene. V was pared by 2 bases and J by 4 bases, with 8 bases between. The length of the CDR3 is 13 residues. Germline CDR1 SGHDN, CDR2 FVKESK. The CDR3 DNA reads as TGTGCCAGCAGCCAAAAGCCCAGAGAGACCCAGTACTTC. The encoded protein is CASSQKPRETQYF.

This clonotype was seen ten or more times. The chain has TRBV5-6 and TRBJ1-1; D might be TRBD1 (6 bases). Germline loops: CDR1 SGHDT, CDR2 YYEEEE. Trimming removed 1 base at V and 1 base at J, with 11 bases between. The CDR3 is 15 amino acids. The CDR3 DNA sequence: TGTGCCAGCAGCTTGTTCGGACAGCAGAACACTGAAGCTTTCTTT. Residues: CASSLFGQQNTEAFF. Full variable domain (rest looked up from reference TRBV5-6 and TRBJ1-1): DAGVTQSPTHLIKTRGQQVTLRCSPKSGHDTVSWYQQALGQGPQFIFQYYEEEERQRGNFPDRFSGHQFPNYSSELNVNALLLGDSALYLCASSLFGQQNTEAFFGQGTRLTVV.

This clonotype has at least ten counts. The chain employs TRBV12-3 or TRBV12-4 and TRBJ2-1, with TRBD2 matching 7 bases. This CDR3 is built from 17 residues. V dropped 5 bases and J dropped 0; count of bases not matched to a gene: 10. The CDR3 protein is CASSGAAAGASYNEQFF. CDR3 coding DNA: TGTGCCAGCAGTGGGGCAGCCGCGGGAGCCTCCTACAATGAGCAGTTCTTC.

This clonotype was recorded at least ten times. The V call is TRBV10-3, the J call TRBJ2-2, with D maybe TRBD1 (5 bases). V lost 2 bases, J lost 5 bases, and 9 bases lay in between. The CDR3 covers 14 residues. Germline assignment: CDR1 ENHRY and CDR2 SYGVKD. The CDR3 nucleotides read TGTGCCATCAGTGAGGGGGCAGAGACCGGGGAGCTGTTTTTT. Residues: CAISEGAETGELFF.

In its sample, this clonotype was seen many times. This rearrangement joins TRBV6-1 to TRBJ1-2; 7 bases are a match to TRBD1. Trimming removed 5 bases from V and 8 bases from J; junction bases left unmatched: 8. The CDR3 consists of 13 residues. The germline V gene encodes CDR1 MNHNS and CDR2 SASEGT. In DNA form, the CDR3 reads TGTGCCAGCAGTAGACAGGGCCCCGAGGGCTACACCTTC. This encodes CASSRQGPEGYTF.

This clonotype was observed at least ten times. This sequence joins TRBV12-3 or TRBV12-4 and TRBJ2-7; weak D call: TRBD2 (6 bases). V lost 3 bases and J 3 bases, leaving 9 bases between the germline ends. The CDR3 consists of 13 residues. CDR3 coding DNA: TGTGCCAGCAGTTTCCCGACTAGCTACGAGCAGTACTTC. Encoded protein: CASSFPTSYEQYF.

This clonotype appeared many times. The chain couples TRBV5-4 to TRBJ1-4; D not certain. Germline lookup yields CDR1 SGHNT and CDR2 YYREEE (reference sequence). Trimming left V 5 bases short and J 5 bases short, with 13 bases between. The CDR3 consists of 14 residues. Here the CDR3 DNA reads TGTGCCAGCAGTTCCGCGGACCAGAATGAAAAACTGTTTTTT. As protein: CASSSADQNEKLFF.

V gene TRBV7-8 combines with J gene TRBJ2-3, with TRBD1 as a possible D gene (6 bases). The CDR3 consists of 16 residues. The V and J ends lost 4 bases and 4 bases respectively, with 18 bases between them. The V gene's germline CDR1 is SGHVS and CDR2 FQNEAQ. The CDR3 loop reads CASSSHRDPVADTQYF. The CDR3 DNA reads as TGTGCCAGCAGCTCTCACAGGGATCCGGTGGCAGATACGCAGTATTTT.

This clonotype occurred many times. V gene TRBV2 combines with J gene TRBJ1-2; D is uncertain. The CDR3 covers 14 residues. V gave up 6 bases and J gave up 2 bases, with 13 bases separating them. CDR1 SNHLY and CDR2 FYNNEI come from the germline V gene. CDR3 sequence (DNA): TGTGCCAGCAGAGATATGGGGTACAACTATGGCTACACCTTC. Its protein is CASRDMGYNYGYTF.

This clonotype was seen ten or more times. The chain recombines TRBV12-3 or TRBV12-4 with TRBJ2-7; D unresolved. Trimming shortened V by 3 bases and J by 3 bases, and 9 bases separated the two germline ends. This CDR3 has 13 residues. The CDR3 region has the DNA TGTGCCAGCAGTTTTGGAGAAAGCTACGAGCAGTACTTC. Translating gives CASSFGESYEQYF.

This clonotype came up many times. The rearrangement joins TRBV18 to TRBJ2-2; D is possibly TRBD2 (6 bases). Looked up from germline, CDR1 is KGHSH and CDR2 is LQKENI. CDR3 length equals 15 residues. Trimming took off 3 bases at V and 3 bases at J, with 11 bases between the two ends. The CDR3 DNA is TGTGCCAGCTCACCTTCGAGGGAGGACACCGGGGAGCTGTTTTTT. Its translation: CASSPSREDTGELFF.